The TCR beta chain under discussion was sequenced for a study of cytomegalovirus exposure and HLA in healthy donors. On the study more broadly: Of the donors genotyped, several hundred in all, 75% to 90% fell in the Caucasian-associated ancestry cluster. Whole-study findings and limits: V segments that were indistinguishable, TRBV6-2 and TRBV6-3 among them, were omitted from analysis.

Donors were nominally healthy when sampled, though unrecorded immune exposures were likely. The PCR had 60 Vbeta and 13 Jbeta primers. Sequenced by immunoSEQ multiplex PCR; TCRdb stores in-frame clones only, minus some. In the table there are about 150,000 clones, around 83% of which are singletons. As to this clone: The antigen remains undetermined.

The V gene's germline CDR1 is SGHVS and CDR2 FNYEAQ. V shed 5 bases and J 8 bases; nucleotides not matched to a gene: 15. The length of the CDR3 is 17 residues. This chain joins TRBV7-6 and TRBJ1-4; TRBD1 agrees at 9 bases. The sequencing input was PBMCs. The clonotype was recovered from a man over 45 in good health and CMV-seropositive. DNA of the CDR3: TGTGCCAGCAGCCTCCACCCCCGGGACAGGGACGAAGAAAAACTGTTTTTT. This encodes CASSLHPRDRDEEKLFF.